Listed below are T cell receptor beta chains from one sample, sequenced in a study of OX40 agonist ivuxolimab in advanced cancers. Using immunoSEQ multiplex PCR, the repertoire was profiled, and TCRdb retains in-frame clones only, with some absent. The repertoire holds 30,000 to 35,000 clones, with over 75% as singletons. The source material was CD4+ or CD8+ T cells sorted from blood, sampled in a trial of the OX40 agonist ivuxolimab. Receptor source: an adult with an advanced solid tumor such as melanoma, head and neck, liver or kidney cancer. Each CDR3 is given with its conserved first and last residue. Each record gives: clone size, J gene, V gene, D gene, CDR3 protein, CDR3 DNA. D genes are given only for firm matches. Part of the rows lack a size; the others show once, few, many or a class for expanded clones.

abundance: NA
j_gene: TRBJ1-1
v_gene: TRBV2
d_gene: TRBD1
CDR3aa: CASSTGTEAFF
CDR3nt: TGTGCCAGCAGCACCGGGACAGAGGCTTTCTTT

abundance: NA
j_gene: TRBJ2-1
v_gene: TRBV19
d_gene: NA
CDR3aa: CASSRFNEQFF
CDR3nt: TGTGCCAGTAGTAGGTTTAATGAGCAGTTCTTC

abundance: NA
j_gene: TRBJ2-7
v_gene: TRBV11-2
d_gene: NA
CDR3aa: CASSLTDSYEQYF
CDR3nt: TGTGCCAGCAGCCTGACTGATTCCTACGAGCAGTACTTC

abundance: NA
j_gene: TRBJ2-7
v_gene: TRBV30
d_gene: TRBD1
CDR3aa: CAGGGTGAYEQYF
CDR3nt: TGTGCCGGAGGGGGGACAGGGGCCTACGAGCAGTACTTC

abundance: NA
j_gene: TRBJ2-7
v_gene: TRBV7-9
d_gene: NA
CDR3aa: CASSPPVSLFDEQYF
CDR3nt: TGTGCCAGCAGCCCTCCAGTCTCTCTTTTCGACGAGCAGTACTTC

abundance: few
j_gene: TRBJ2-7
v_gene: TRBV4-1
d_gene: NA
CDR3aa: CASSGAEFPYEQYF
CDR3nt: TGCGCCAGCAGTGGGGCAGAATTTCCCTACGAGCAGTACTTC

abundance: NA
j_gene: TRBJ1-2
v_gene: TRBV2
d_gene: NA
CDR3aa: CASSARQSYGYTF
CDR3nt: TGTGCCAGCAGTGCGAGGCAGTCCTATGGCTACACCTTC

abundance: few
j_gene: TRBJ1-4
v_gene: TRBV2
d_gene: NA
CDR3aa: CASRSSEKLFF
CDR3nt: TGTGCCAGCAGGTCCAGTGAAAAACTGTTTTTT

abundance: few
j_gene: TRBJ1-2
v_gene: TRBV7-9
d_gene: NA
CDR3aa: CASSLVGGGYTF
CDR3nt: TGTGCCAGCAGCTTAGTAGGAGGGGGCTACACCTTC

abundance: NA
j_gene: TRBJ1-5
v_gene: TRBV28
d_gene: NA
CDR3aa: CASSMGSNQPQHF
CDR3nt: TGTGCCAGCAGTATGGGAAGCAATCAGCCCCAGCATTTT